Reported below is one T cell receptor beta chain. Germline V gene sequence: CDR1 SGHAT, CDR2 FQNNGV. Deletions cut 5 bases from V and 7 bases from J, with 8 bases between. The CDR3 has 11 amino acids. This record comes from a study of blood T cell repertoires in COVID-19. Study-wide background: Samples of COVID-19 (acute and convalescent) were obtained from the United States, Italy and Spain. The analysed material was cDNA or gDNA that came from T cells, B-cell-depleted T cells, or PBMCs.

In the original processing: Reference gene primer amplification in the assay estimated nucleated cell counts. The protocol was immunoSEQ multiplex PCR, while the TCRdb copy is restricted to in-frame clones and leaves out a portion. The D gene and trimming were derived from the DNA, and the V and J assignments and clone size from that table. The sample lists about 140,000 clones, around four fifths occurring once. The sequencing input was peripheral blood. The receptor's source is a woman at least 80 years old with acute or convalescent COVID-19. The gene calls are TRBV11-2 and TRBJ1-2; D is possibly TRBD1 (6 bases). CDR3 sequence reads: CASSQGFGYTF. The CDR3 DNA reads TGTGCCAGCAGCCAGGGGTTTGGCTACACCTTC.